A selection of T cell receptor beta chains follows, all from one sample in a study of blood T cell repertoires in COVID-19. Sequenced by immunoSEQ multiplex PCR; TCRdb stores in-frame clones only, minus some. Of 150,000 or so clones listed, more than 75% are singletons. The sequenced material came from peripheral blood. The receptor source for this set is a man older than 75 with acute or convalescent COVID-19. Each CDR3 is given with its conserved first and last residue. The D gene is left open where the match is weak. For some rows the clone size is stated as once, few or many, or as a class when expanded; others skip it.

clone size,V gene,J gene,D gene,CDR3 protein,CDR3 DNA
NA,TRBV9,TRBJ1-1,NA,CASSPIYAGMAFF,TGTGCCAGCAGCCCTATATATGCGGGCATGGCTTTCTTT
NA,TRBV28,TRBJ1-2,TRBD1,CASSFGTVYGYTF,TGTGCCAGCAGTTTTGGGACAGTCTATGGCTACACCTTC
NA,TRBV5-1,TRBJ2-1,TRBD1,CASSSFRGQGAKDEQFF,TGCGCCAGCAGCTCATTCCGAGGACAGGGGGCGAAGGATGAGCAGTTCTTC
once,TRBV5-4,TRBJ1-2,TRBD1,CASSLDFGAGGYGYTF,TGTGCCAGCAGCTTGGATTTCGGGGCAGGGGGCTATGGCTACACCTTC
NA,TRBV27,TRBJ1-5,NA,CASSSRQVDQPQHF,TGTGCCAGCAGTTCGCGACAGGTGGACCAGCCCCAGCATTTT
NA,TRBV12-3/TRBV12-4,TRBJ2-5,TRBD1,CASISDRAKTQYF,TGTGCCAGCATCTCGGACAGGGCGAAGACCCAGTACTTC
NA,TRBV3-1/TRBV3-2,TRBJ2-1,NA,CASSRGRVINEQFF,TGTGCCAGCAGCCGTGGGCGGGTGATCAATGAGCAGTTCTTC
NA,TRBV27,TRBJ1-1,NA,CASSFSLGINTEAFF,TGTGCCAGCAGTTTCTCCCTGGGCATTAACACTGAAGCTTTCTTT
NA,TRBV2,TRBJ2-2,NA,CASSESGQDTGELFF,TGTGCCAGCAGTGAATCGGGACAAGACACCGGGGAGCTGTTTTTT
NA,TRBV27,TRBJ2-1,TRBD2,CASSLKLASGRAGNEQFF,TGTGCCAGCAGTTTAAAGCTCGCTAGCGGGAGGGCCGGCAATGAGCAGTTCTTC
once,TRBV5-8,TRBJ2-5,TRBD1,CASSLGQGRETQYF,TGTGCCAGCAGCTTGGGACAGGGTAGAGAGACCCAGTACTTC
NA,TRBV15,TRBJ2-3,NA,CATSTYSSTDTQYF,TGTGCCACCAGCACCTATTCTAGCACAGATACGCAGTATTTT
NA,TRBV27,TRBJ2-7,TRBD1,CASSQRTGTYEQYF,TGTGCCAGCAGTCAACGGACAGGAACCTACGAGCAGTACTTC
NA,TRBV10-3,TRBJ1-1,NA,CAINAVGANTEAFF,TGTGCCATCAACGCGGTTGGAGCGAACACTGAAGCTTTCTTT
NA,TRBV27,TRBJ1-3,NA,CASSLLCVRGNTIYF,TGTGCCAGCAGCCTCCTTTGCGTCCGTGGAAACACCATATATTTT
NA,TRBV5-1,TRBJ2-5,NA,CASSENSGSQETQYF,TGCGCCAGCAGCGAAAACTCAGGGTCTCAAGAGACCCAGTACTTC
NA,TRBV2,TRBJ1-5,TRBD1,CARNGTGGPLYSWHSNQPQHF,TGTGCCAGGAATGGGACAGGGGGACCTCTATACTCCTGGCATAGCAATCAGCCCCAGCATTTT
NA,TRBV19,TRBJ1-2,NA,CASSIGGTYGYGYTF,TGTGCCAGTAGTATCGGGGGTACTTATGGCTATGGCTACACCTTC
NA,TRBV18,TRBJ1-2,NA,CASSPSGQGGYGYTF,TGTGCCAGCTCACCATCGGGGCAGGGAGGTTATGGCTACACCTTC
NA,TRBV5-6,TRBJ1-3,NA,CASSSRGGLSGNTIYF,TGTGCCAGCAGCTCACGGGGGGGCCTCTCTGGAAACACCATATATTTT
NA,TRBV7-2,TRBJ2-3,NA,CASSLAAEFTDTQYF,TGTGCCAGCAGCTTAGCAGCGGAATTCACAGATACGCAGTATTTT
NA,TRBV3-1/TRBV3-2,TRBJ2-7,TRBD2,CASSPTASGGASSYEQYF,TGTGCCAGCAGCCCCACGGCTAGCGGGGGCGCAAGCTCCTACGAGCAGTACTTC
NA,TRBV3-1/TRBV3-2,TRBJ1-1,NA,CASSPQGLNTEAFF,TGTGCCAGCAGCCCCCAGGGCTTGAACACTGAAGCTTTCTTT
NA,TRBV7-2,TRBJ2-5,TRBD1,CASSSDRAIEETQYF,TGTGCCAGCAGCTCGGACAGGGCCATCGAGGAGACCCAGTACTTC
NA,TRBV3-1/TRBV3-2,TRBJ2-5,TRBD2,CASSPGTSGALIQETQYF,TGTGCCAGCAGCCCTGGGACTAGCGGGGCCCTAATCCAAGAGACCCAGTACTTC
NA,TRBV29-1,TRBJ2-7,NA,CSVIRGAEQYF,TGCAGCGTTATCAGGGGCGCGGAGCAGTACTTC
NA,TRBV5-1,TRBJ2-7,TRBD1,CASSSDGTAYEQYF,TGCGCCAGCAGCTCGGACGGGACAGCCTACGAGCAGTACTTC
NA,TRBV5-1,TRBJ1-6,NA,CASSLGDSSYNSPLHF,TGCGCCAGCAGCTTAGGAGACAGCTCCTATAATTCACCCCTCCACTTT
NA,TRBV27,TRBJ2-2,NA,CASSPYIIANTGELFF,TGTGCCAGCAGTCCTTACATAATCGCGAACACCGGGGAGCTGTTTTTT
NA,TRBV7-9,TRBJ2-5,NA,CASSLTTGIGETQYF,TGTGCCAGCAGCCTAACTACAGGGATCGGGGAGACCCAGTACTTC
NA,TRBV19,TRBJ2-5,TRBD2,CASSGTSGGYETQYF,TGTGCCAGTAGTGGGACTAGCGGGGGGTACGAGACCCAGTACTTC
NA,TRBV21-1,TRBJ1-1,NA,CASCGPLNTEAFF,TGTGCCAGCTGTGGCCCACTGAACACTGAAGCTTTCTTT
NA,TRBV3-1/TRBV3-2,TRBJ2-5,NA,CASRPGGGTQYF,TGTGCCAGCAGGCCCGGGGGAGGGACCCAGTACTTC
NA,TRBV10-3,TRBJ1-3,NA,CAISEMAITGNTIYF,TGTGCCATCAGTGAAATGGCAATCACTGGAAACACCATATATTTT
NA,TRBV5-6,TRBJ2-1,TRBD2,CASSPGLAGVRSYNEQFF,TGTGCCAGCAGCCCGGGACTAGCGGGAGTTCGCTCCTACAATGAGCAGTTCTTC
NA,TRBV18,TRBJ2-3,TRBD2,CASSPPAGGPGDTQYF,TGTGCCAGCTCACCACCCGCGGGAGGGCCTGGAGATACGCAGTATTTT
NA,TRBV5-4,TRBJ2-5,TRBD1,CASSSGTGQETQYF,TGTGCCAGCAGCTCCGGGACAGGCCAAGAGACCCAGTACTTC
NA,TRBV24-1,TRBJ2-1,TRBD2,CATSAAGGYLTYNEQFF,TGTGCCACCAGTGCAGCGGGGGGGTATTTGACCTACAATGAGCAGTTCTTC
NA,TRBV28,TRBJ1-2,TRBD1,CASRSPRTGGGYTF,TGTGCCAGCAGATCCCCCCGGACAGGGGGCGGCTACACCTTC
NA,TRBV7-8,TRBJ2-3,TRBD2,CASSLVTSGTDTQYF,TGTGCCAGCAGCTTAGTAACTAGCGGCACAGATACGCAGTATTTT
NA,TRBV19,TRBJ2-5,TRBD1,CASSRTGGLETQYF,TGTGCCAGTAGTCGAACAGGGGGCCTAGAGACCCAGTACTTC
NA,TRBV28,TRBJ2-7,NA,CASRAWSHEQYF,TGTGCCAGCAGAGCTTGGAGCCACGAGCAGTACTTC
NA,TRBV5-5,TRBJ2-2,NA,CASSYGTPPGELFF,TGTGCCAGCAGCTACGGGACTCCTCCCGGGGAGCTGTTTTTT
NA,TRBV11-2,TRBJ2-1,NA,CASSFSGGPPGDEQFF,TGTGCCAGCAGCTTTTCTGGCGGGCCCCCGGGGGATGAGCAGTTCTTC
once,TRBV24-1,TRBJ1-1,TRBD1,CATSTGGNTEAFF,TGTGCCACGTCCACAGGGGGTAACACTGAAGCTTTCTTT
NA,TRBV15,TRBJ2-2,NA,CATSRAWSANTGELFF,TGTGCCACCAGCAGAGCATGGAGCGCGAACACCGGGGAGCTGTTTTTT
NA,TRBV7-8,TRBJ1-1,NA,CASSLAPGSTEAFF,TGTGCCAGCAGCTTAGCCCCGGGGAGCACTGAAGCTTTCTTT
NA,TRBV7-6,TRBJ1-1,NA,CASSLKGPVTGFTAEAFF,TGTGCCAGCAGCTTAAAGGGCCCCGTAACAGGGTTTACCGCTGAAGCTTTCTTT
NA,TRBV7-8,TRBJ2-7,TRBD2,CASSRSLAASSYEQYF,TGTGCCAGCAGCCGTTCACTAGCGGCGAGCTCCTACGAGCAGTACTTC
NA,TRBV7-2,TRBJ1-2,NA,CASSLAGPANYGYTF,TGTGCCAGCAGCTTAGCGGGGCCGGCTAACTATGGCTACACCTTC
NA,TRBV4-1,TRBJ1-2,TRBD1,CASSQGQGARHYGYTF,TGCGCCAGCAGCCAGGGACAGGGGGCGCGACACTATGGCTACACCTTC
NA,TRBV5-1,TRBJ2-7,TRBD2,CASSPGGPPYEQYF,TGCGCCAGCAGCCCGGGAGGGCCCCCCTACGAGCAGTACTTC
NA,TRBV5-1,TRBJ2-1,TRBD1,CASSSTGVYRDEQFF,TGCGCCAGCAGCTCCACAGGGGTGTATAGGGATGAGCAGTTCTTC
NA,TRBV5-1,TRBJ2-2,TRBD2,CASSLVTGGLSGELFF,TGCGCCAGCAGCTTGGTTACGGGAGGTTTATCCGGGGAGCTGTTTTTT
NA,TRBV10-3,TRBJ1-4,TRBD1,CAISGQGANEKLFF,TGTGCCATCAGTGGTCAGGGGGCGAATGAAAAACTGTTTTTT